A selection of T cell receptor beta chains follows, all from one sample in a study of blood T cell repertoires in COVID-19. Only in-frame clones appear in the TCRdb table, and some are missing; sequencing was by immunoSEQ multiplex PCR. The sample lists about 120,000 clones, approximately 90% occurring once. Material: peripheral blood. Receptor source: a human donor in a cohort sampled during active COVID-19. Both conserved end residues are part of each CDR3. A D gene is named only where the DNA matches it firmly. For some rows the clone size is stated as once, few or many, or as a class when expanded; others skip it.

D gene,J gene,clone size,V gene,CDR3 protein,CDR3 DNA
-,TRBJ1-6,-,TRBV9,CASSSRQNNSPLHF,TGTGCCAGCAGCTCCCGACAGAATAATTCACCCCTCCACTTT
TRBD2,TRBJ2-3,-,TRBV28,CASSRGTSGLNTQYF,TGTGCCAGCAGCCGCGGGACTAGCGGGCTAAATACGCAGTATTTT
TRBD1,TRBJ1-2,-,TRBV7-3,CASSAGQGPYGYTF,TGTGCCAGCAGCGCCGGACAGGGGCCCTATGGCTACACCTTC
-,TRBJ2-2,-,TRBV6-5,CASRPPGNTGELFF,TGTGCCAGCAGGCCCCCGGGGAACACCGGGGAGCTGTTTTTT
-,TRBJ2-7,-,TRBV6-6,CASSSPFRSYEQYF,TGTGCCAGCAGTTCCCCGTTCAGATCCTACGAGCAGTACTTC
TRBD2,TRBJ2-1,-,TRBV18,CASAITSEYNEQFF,TGTGCCAGCGCGATCACTAGCGAATACAATGAGCAGTTCTTC
TRBD1,TRBJ1-6,-,TRBV18,CASSPRQGDAPLHF,TGTGCCAGCTCACCAAGACAGGGGGATGCACCCCTCCACTTT
TRBD1,TRBJ2-1,-,TRBV5-1,CASSSGQSSYNEQFF,TGCGCCAGCAGCTCGGGACAGAGCTCCTACAATGAGCAGTTCTTC
-,TRBJ2-1,-,TRBV11-2,CASSHSGTEQFF,TGTGCCAGCAGCCACTCCGGGACAGAGCAGTTCTTC
TRBD2,TRBJ2-3,once,TRBV24-1,CATSDLSGVADTQYF,TGTGCCACCAGTGATTTGAGCGGGGTGGCAGATACGCAGTATTTT
-,TRBJ1-3,-,TRBV30,CAWRWAPRRGNTIYF,TGTGCCTGGAGGTGGGCCCCTAGGAGGGGAAACACCATATATTTT
-,TRBJ1-3,-,TRBV6-5,CASSPRVLSGNTIYF,TGTGCCAGCAGCCCCAGGGTCCTCTCTGGAAACACCATATATTTT
TRBD1,TRBJ1-1,-,TRBV5-1,CASSRDTGEGTEAFF,TGCGCCAGCAGCAGAGACACAGGGGAAGGCACTGAAGCTTTCTTT
TRBD1,TRBJ1-1,-,TRBV6-6,CASSLPGQGYTEAFF,TGTGCCAGCAGCCTCCCTGGACAGGGCTACACTGAAGCTTTCTTT
TRBD2,TRBJ2-1,-,TRBV18,CASSPGTSGRHEQFF,TGTGCCAGCTCACCCGGGACTAGCGGGAGACATGAGCAGTTCTTC
-,TRBJ2-3,-,TRBV6-5,CASAGGGTDTQYF,TGTGCCAGCGCGGGCGGGGGCACAGATACGCAGTATTTT
TRBD1,TRBJ1-2,-,TRBV10-2,CASSFSQGPYGYTF,TGCGCCAGCAGTTTTTCACAGGGGCCCTATGGCTACACCTTC
TRBD1,TRBJ2-7,-,TRBV18,CASSPTGAGGYEQYF,TGTGCCAGCTCACCAACAGGGGCTGGGGGATACGAGCAGTACTTC